Listed below are T cell receptor beta chains from one sample, sequenced in a study of T cells after yellow fever vaccination. TCRdb re-called the 5' RACE reads with MiXCR, one entry per CDR3 protein. The repertoire holds 450,000 to 650,000 distinct CDR3 sequences, with around a fifth as singletons. The specimen comprised PBMCs, sampled roughly 20 days after the first yellow fever vaccination. The receptor set was obtained from a young man who received the YFV17D yellow fever vaccine. CDR3s include the opening cysteine and the closing phenylalanine or tryptophan. Clone size is shown for a subset of rows, as once, few, many or a class of expanded clone.

V: TRBV7-9; size: .; CDR3: CASSLVSGTGPEAFF
V: TRBV29-1; size: .; CDR3: CSAEAPVWGRILASPTEAFF
V: TRBV2; size: few; CDR3: CASSEERQTQYF
V: TRBV12-3/TRBV12-4; size: .; CDR3: CASSPSMEYNEQFF
V: TRBV20-1; size: .; CDR3: CSARSLDGLNTEAFF
V: TRBV11-1; size: .; CDR3: CASSNRFSHGYTF
V: TRBV4-1; size: many; CDR3: CASSQTDTGELFF
V: TRBV5-1; size: few; CDR3: CASSLQGGSRTGELFF
V: TRBV6-5; size: .; CDR3: CASSSNRFYNEQFF
V: TRBV16; size: .; CDR3: CASSQSPVGGRYEQYF
V: TRBV27; size: once; CDR3: CASSLSIVTGESGELFF
V: TRBV5-1; size: .; CDR3: CASSLQGEVEKLFF
V: TRBV7-9; size: .; CDR3: CASSLGLSMRGYTF
V: TRBV20-1; size: .; CDR3: CSARHGGSSKETQYF
V: TRBV10-3; size: .; CDR3: CAINRHPGRDEQYF
V: TRBV10-3; size: .; CDR3: CAISESRGDSVKLFF
V: TRBV20-1; size: .; CDR3: CSDGGYTF
V: TRBV7-2; size: .; CDR3: CASSPTGGGDYGYTF
V: TRBV4-2; size: .; CDR3: CASSLGRALNYGYTF
V: TRBV29-1; size: few; CDR3: CSVEAGGRAKNIQYF
V: TRBV6-2/TRBV6-3; size: .; CDR3: CASSKGGTQYF
V: TRBV24-1; size: few; CDR3: CATSDPLAGITDTQYF
V: TRBV4-3; size: .; CDR3: CASSQDYRELFSYEQYF
V: TRBV5-1; size: .; CDR3: CASSLGAGENEQFF
V: TRBV27; size: .; CDR3: CASSKGAGNIQYF
V: TRBV6-5; size: .; CDR3: CASSYSMAGQETQYF
V: TRBV12-3/TRBV12-4; size: .; CDR3: CASRVEPGSYNEQFF
V: TRBV20-1; size: few; CDR3: CSASAPRETQYF
V: TRBV12-5; size: few; CDR3: CASGETGSTEAFF
V: TRBV5-1; size: .; CDR3: CASSFGVGSYEQYF
V: TRBV2; size: few; CDR3: CASSVLAGQGIGRETQYF
V: TRBV6-1; size: few; CDR3: CASTRRETQEAFF
V: TRBV7-2; size: many; CDR3: CASTRGVSNEQFF
V: TRBV5-6; size: .; CDR3: CASSPPSTATPSTDTQYF
V: TRBV7-2; size: .; CDR3: CASSLSMGDYGYTF
V: TRBV6-1; size: .; CDR3: CASRLTGGLVSINSPLHF
V: TRBV6-5; size: .; CDR3: CASSSSESVNYGYTF
V: TRBV12-3/TRBV12-4; size: .; CDR3: CASSLTSGGAYSTNTGELFF
V: TRBV9; size: .; CDR3: CASSPPSGQMTVNYNEQFF
V: TRBV18; size: few; CDR3: CASSRIGGASTNEKLFF
V: TRBV19; size: .; CDR3: CASSNDGRIYGYTF
V: TRBV5-1; size: .; CDR3: CASSLGDSRNSPLHF
V: TRBV9; size: few; CDR3: CASSLTQGVVNSPLHF
V: TRBV7-2; size: .; CDR3: CASSPESSGTQYF
V: TRBV20-1; size: .; CDR3: CSAPSDYKIYEQYF
V: TRBV5-1; size: .; CDR3: CASSLQPGLSYEQYF
V: TRBV5-1; size: .; CDR3: CASSLHPKGFNEQYF
V: TRBV4-2; size: .; CDR3: CASSQSSPYNEQFF
V: TRBV6-1; size: .; CDR3: CATHAQNADTQYF
V: TRBV7-2; size: few; CDR3: CASSSSGGVPYEQYF
V: TRBV7-2; size: .; CDR3: CASSLGGQGQETQYF
V: TRBV7-9; size: .; CDR3: CASSTTSGGGNEKLFF
V: TRBV4-1; size: .; CDR3: CASASSDTQYF
V: TRBV5-1; size: few; CDR3: CASSLRAGAVGYTF
V: TRBV29-1; size: .; CDR3: CSAAGLAGEETQYF
V: TRBV7-9; size: .; CDR3: CASSFRGAGGYTF
V: TRBV7-3; size: .; CDR3: CASSFRTSGGKYTGELFF